The 9 T cell receptor beta chains below were found in one sample sequenced in a study of graft-versus-host responses after intestinal transplantation. Graft samples were processed, releasing intraepithelial and lamina propria lymphocytes. Sequencing was performed with immunoSEQ multiplex PCR; in TCRdb, only in-frame clones are kept and a portion is missing. The sample consists of tens of thousands of clones, about 90% of them appearing once. This sample comprised ileum tissue, obtained 200 to 210 days after intestinal transplant. These receptors were obtained from a human patient who received an intestinal transplant, so some T cells may come from the graft donor.

V gene TRBV19 combines with J gene TRBJ1-2; 10 positions match TRBD1. The CDR3 has 14 amino acids. The germline gives CDR1 LNHDA, CDR2 SQIVND (reference sequence). V shed 4 bases, J shed 5 bases, and the junction held 4 bases outside the gene matches. CDR3 bases: TGTGCCAGTAGTACAAGACAGGGGGCTTATGGCTACACCTTC. Translated: CASSTRQGAYGYTF.

V usage is TRBV7-8 and J usage is TRBJ2-5; 7 nucleotides match TRBD2. The DNA matches TRBJ2-7 better at its end, which makes the J call doubtful. In germline, CDR1 is SGHVS, CDR2 FQNEAQ. The CDR3 spans 12 residues. The CDR3 sequence: CASSGLVYEQYF. DNA of the CDR3: TGTGCCAGCAGCGGACTAGTCTACGAGCAGTACTTC.

V is TRBV2 and J is TRBJ2-3, with 7 bases matching TRBD1. Germline CDR1 and CDR2: SNHLY and FYNNEI. The CDR3 spans 16 residues. The ends lost 4 bases at V and 4 bases at J; junction bases unmatched: 11. CDR3 DNA sequence: TGTGCCAGCAGTGGACAGGGACCAGCAGCGGCAGATACGCAGTATTTT. Amino acids: CASSGQGPAAADTQYF.

This rearrangement joins TRBV29-1 to TRBJ1-1; 12 positions agree with TRBD1. This CDR3 is built from 15 residues. With 6 bases clipped from V and 5 bases from J, the junction kept 10 bases outside the gene matches. Germline loops: CDR1 SQVTM, CDR2 ANQGSEA. This CDR3 is CSVSGTGGALTEAFF. CDR3 DNA: TGCAGCGTCTCCGGGACAGGGGGCGCGTTGACTGAAGCTTTCTTT. Looking up the rest from reference TRBV29-1 and TRBJ1-1 gives the full variable domain: SAVISQKPSRDICQRGTSLTIQCQVDSQVTMMFWYRQQPGQSLTLIATANQGSEATYESGFVIDKFPISRPNLTFSTLTVSNMSPEDSSIYLCSVSGTGGALTEAFFGQGTRLTVV.

V usage is TRBV5-1 and J usage is TRBJ2-4, with D perhaps matching TRBD2 (7 bases). Germline CDR1 reads SGHRS; CDR2 reads YFSETQ. V was shortened by 2 bases and J by 9 bases, with 21 bases between the two germline ends. The CDR3 sequence is 16 residues long. The CDR3, as DNA: TGCGCCAGCAGCTTCTCGGGCGGGGGCACCGGGAGCATTCAGTACTTC. This sequence encodes CASSFSGGGTGSIQYF.

The rearrangement uses TRBV19 and TRBJ2-5; 10 bases are a match to TRBD1. After removal of 10 bases from V and 2 bases from J, the junction contained 10 bases not matched to a gene. The CDR3 runs 15 residues. The germline CDR1 and CDR2 sequences are LNHDA and SQIVND (reference sequence). In DNA form, the CDR3 reads TGTGCCACCCCGGACAGGGGGGGGTTACAAGAGACCCAGTACTTC. This codes for CATPDRGGLQETQYF.

The V and J genes are TRBV7-2 and TRBJ2-7; 8 nucleotides align to TRBD1. CDR1 and CDR2 (germline): SGHTA, FQGNSA. V lost 4 bases, J lost 7 bases, and 12 bases stayed unmatched. The CDR3 has 15 residues. The CDR3: CASSWTQGAPREQYF. The CDR3, as DNA: TGTGCCAGCAGCTGGACTCAGGGGGCGCCCCGGGAGCAGTACTTC.

The chain joins TRBV5-1 to TRBJ1-2; D gene unclear. The CDR3 consists of 16 residues. With 2 bases removed from V and 2 bases from J, the gap between germline ends came to 16 bases. Per the germline V gene, CDR1 is SGHRS and CDR2 is YFSETQ. The CDR3 DNA is TGCGCCAGCAGCTTTGGAGTAGGAGCCCCCAACTATGGCTACACCTTC. This codes for CASSFGVGAPNYGYTF.

The chain couples TRBV6-7 to TRBJ2-3; 8 bases align to TRBD2. TRBV6-7 is an ORF, and what it does is uncertain. The CDR3 spans 14 residues. The V segment lost 3 bases and the J segment 6 bases; nucleotides outside the gene matches: 5. CDR3 protein: CASSYFQRGDTQYF. The CDR3, as DNA: TGTGCCAGCAGTTATTTCCAGCGGGGGGATACGCAGTATTTT.